This is a list of T cell receptor beta chains from one sample in a study of CD8 T cells in Susac syndrome. TCRdb reprocessed the immunoSEQ multiplex PCR reads with MiXCR, giving one entry per CDR3 protein. Altogether approximately 160,000 distinct CDR3 sequences are present, about 96% being singletons, with the ten largest covering approximately 0.12%. The specimen was CD4+ T cells from PBMCs. Receptor source: a human donor with Susac syndrome. Each CDR3 is given without its conserved first and last residue. Each record gives: J gene, V gene, CDR3 protein.

>TRBJ2-2|TRBV9
ASSVGRVTGELF
>TRBJ2-1|TRBV5-6
ASSLGPGLAGYNEQF
>TRBJ1-1|TRBV30
AWSLTGLTEAF
>TRBJ2-6|TRBV28
ASLPQKSGANVLT
>TRBJ1-4|TRBV14
ASSPRWGGEKLF
>TRBJ1-5|TRBV30
AWPDPRSNQPQH
>TRBJ2-3|TRBV20-1
SAPFPGGTDTQY
>TRBJ2-5|TRBV18
ASSPPSSQTQY
>TRBJ2-5|TRBV5-1
ASSLADRETQY
>TRBJ1-4|TRBV5-4
ASSSGRNEKLF
>TRBJ1-2|TRBV30
AWSFGTVVGYT
>TRBJ2-3|TRBV7-2
ASSQGGQDTQY
>TRBJ2-5|TRBV29-1
SVGGSQKETQY
>TRBJ2-7|TRBV20-1
SVTTYNYEQY
>TRBJ2-3|TRBV7-8
ASSREQGVFGDTQY
>TRBJ1-1|TRBV20-1
SARRETNTEAF
>TRBJ2-5|TRBV20-1
SAPGTSGGQETQY
>TRBJ1-5|TRBV12-3/TRBV12-4
ASSLTDRDQPQH
>TRBJ2-3|TRBV30
AWRMGSYTQY
>TRBJ2-5|TRBV29-1
SVVTGGFQETQY
>TRBJ2-5|TRBV30
AWSLGRSGGETQY
>TRBJ2-7|TRBV28
ASISSPTYEQY
>TRBJ2-5|TRBV27
ASRPGLAVVGTQY
>TRBJ2-2|TRBV7-2
ASEKRPNTGELF
>TRBJ2-5|TRBV4-2
ASSQVATRRETQY
>TRBJ2-3|TRBV7-2
ASSGGTSSTDTQY
>TRBJ2-2|TRBV7-9
ASNPGAYTGELF
>TRBJ2-6|TRBV7-9
ASRMGASGANVLT
>TRBJ1-2|TRBV29-1
SVWGGDGDYGYT
>TRBJ2-1|TRBV20-1
SAGNYNEQF
>TRBJ1-1|TRBV20-1
SARDRVNTEAF
>TRBJ2-5|TRBV2
ASVQGTQETQY
>TRBJ2-5|TRBV20-1
SARDRGGETQY
>TRBJ1-5|TRBV19
ASSRGSQPQH
>TRBJ2-7|TRBV14
ASSKWGQGLYEQY
>TRBJ2-1|TRBV12-3/TRBV12-4
ASSLAGGNSNEQF
>TRBJ2-2|TRBV25-1
ASSKLAGGLTGELF
>TRBJ2-7|TRBV12-3/TRBV12-4
ASTPRAGLSYEQY
>TRBJ2-3|TRBV5-6
ASSLWLAGGTDTQY
>TRBJ2-3|TRBV7-9
ASSLHQTPTDTQY
>TRBJ2-2|TRBV6-2/TRBV6-3
ASSFSTSDTGELF